Sequencing of this TCR beta chain was carried out in a study of prognosis after radiotherapy for stage I lung cancer. Study overall: SBRT radiotherapy comprised 3 to 5 fractions at a biologically effective dose of at least 100 Gy.

With two-round multiplex PCR, TCR beta CDR3 sequences were amplified from genomic DNA. Individual primers that were specific to each TRBV and TRBJ gene served in first-round PCR. Primers of the universal type were employed in the second round of PCR. TCRdb recomputed calls from the multiplex PCR reads with MiXCR, one row per CDR3 protein. The table includes approximately 28,000 distinct CDR3 sequences, 35% to 50% detected once. A remark on this clonotype: One junction end does not reproduce the germline sequence, and a read error may be involved.

This CDR3 contains 16 residues. From germline, CDR1 is MNHEY and CDR2 SVGEGT. Imaging by CT and PET/CT found every patient node-negative, and no patient had prior chemotherapy, radiotherapy or other malignancies. This chain links TRBV6-2 or TRBV6-3 with TRBJ2-1; no clear D gene. The receptor comes from a donor aged 50 or older with non-small cell lung cancer. Specimen: PBMCs, collected before or after stereotactic body radiation therapy (not recorded which). CDR3 DNA sequence: TGTGCCAGCAGTTACTTGGACGGTGAGTCCTACAATGATCAGTTCTTC. It translates to CASSYLDGESYNDQFF.